Below, one T cell receptor (beta chain) is given with its context. TCRdb itself ran the 5' RACE reads through MiXCR, one entry per CDR3 protein. The data show hundreds of thousands of distinct CDR3 sequences, 21% seen once. Per germline, CDR1 SGHRS and CDR2 YFSETQ. Deletions cut 4 bases from V and 1 base from J, with 17 bases between. This CDR3 has 16 residues. These data belong to a study of identical twins. Separately, the same data were catalogued under a study of T cells expressing NK-cell markers. From that paper: Serological testing identified seven of the eight sequenced donors as HCMV-seropositive and one as seronegative. Over 5 donors carried dominant NKG2C+ clonotypes that made up roughly 1.0-7.5% of their CD8+ T cells. What remained unclear was the HCMV specificity of expanded NKG2C+ T cell clones.

The sequence came from a woman aged 18-35 years in good health. V and J are TRBV5-1 and TRBJ1-2; TRBD1 might be the D (5 bases). The sequenced material came from PBMCs. The CDR3 bases are TGCGCCAGCAGCCCTCCCTTCATCGACAGTAACTATGGCTACACCTTC. It specifies CASSPPFIDSNYGYTF.